A single sample is the source of the 25 T cell receptor beta chains below, sequenced in a study of T-cell memory formation after mild COVID-19. Each CDR3 protein gets one entry after TCRdb re-called the 5' RACE reads with MiXCR. This sample carries 550,000 to 600,000 distinct CDR3 sequences, approximately 15% of them seen once, and the ten largest clones take just over 8%. The sample consisted of PBMCs or a T cell subset sorted from them (not recorded which). These receptors all come from an adult woman who had mild COVID-19 (a few samples of this study predate the infection). Cell type and time point are not known.

Ten or more counts support this clonotype. The J gene is TRBJ1-6, the V gene TRBV30; no definite D call. The CDR3 is 16 amino acids. V was pared by 0 bases and J by 5 bases, with 14 bases between. The germline V gene encodes CDR1 GTSNPN and CDR2 SVGIG (reference sequence). CDR3 protein: CAWSVQVIGNNSPLHF. In DNA form, the CDR3 reads TGTGCCTGGAGTGTTCAGGTTATTGGAAATAATTCACCCCTCCACTTT.

This clonotype was counted between two and nine times. The V call is TRBV7-2, the J call TRBJ2-1; 7 nucleotides match TRBD1. From germline, CDR1 is SGHTA and CDR2 FQGNSA. The CDR3 extends over 15 amino acids. The J segment lost 0 bases and the V segment lost 8 bases, leaving 7 bases of the junction unmatched. The CDR3, as DNA: TGTGCCAGCCGCGTGGGACAGTTCTCCTACAATGAGCAGTTCTTC. It translates to CASRVGQFSYNEQFF.

The DNA of the CDR3 is TGTGCCAGCAGCTGGGTAGTGAACACTGAAGCTTTCTTT. It encodes CASSWVVNTEAFF. The V and J genes are TRBV14 and TRBJ1-1; D call uncertain. V was shortened by 5 bases and J by 0 bases, with 7 bases between the two germline ends. The CDR3 spans 13 residues. CDR1 is SGHDN and CDR2 is FVKESK in the germline V gene.

The table lists this clonotype with a few counts. V and J are TRBV12-3 or TRBV12-4 and TRBJ1-5; D is unresolved. V was cut by 3 bases and J by 3 bases, with 6 bases left in between. The CDR3 is 13 residues long. The CDR3 sequence is CASSFGNNQPQHF. The CDR3 DNA sequence: TGTGCCAGCAGTTTCGGAAACAATCAGCCCCAGCATTTT.

This clonotype has only a few counts. The chain uses TRBV7-6 and TRBJ1-2, with a weak D call TRBD1 (5 bases). The CDR3 covers 15 residues. In germline, CDR1 is SGHVS, CDR2 FNYEAQ. Trimming pared 5 bases from V and 1 base from J, leaving 14 bases between. CDR3 region: CASSPGTSYNYGYTF. In DNA, the CDR3 is TGTGCCAGCAGCCCCGGGACTTCATATAACTATGGCTACACCTTC.

The sample holds a few counts of this clonotype. This sequence joins TRBV12-3 or TRBV12-4 and TRBJ2-7; D may be TRBD1 or TRBD2 (5 bases each). Trimming removed 1 base at V and 12 bases at J, with 16 bases between. This CDR3 region has 13 residues. This CDR3 is CASSLDYVTAAYF. CDR3 nucleotide sequence: TGTGCCAGCAGTTTAGATTATGTGACAGCGGCGTACTTC.

This clonotype has a handful of counts. The chain is built from TRBV9 and TRBJ2-7, with a possible D match to TRBD2 (6 bases). Trimming took 3 bases from V and 0 from J, leaving 13 bases between them. Looked up from germline, CDR1 is SGDLS and CDR2 is YYNGEE. This CDR3 is built from 15 residues. Here the CDR3 reads CASSAWDSSSYEQYF. DNA for the CDR3: TGTGCCAGCAGCGCCTGGGACTCCAGCTCCTACGAGCAGTACTTC.

This clonotype appeared many times. The CDR3: CASSSGPGYIQYF. The DNA for the CDR3 is TGTGCCAGCAGCTCGGGCCCAGGATACATTCAGTACTTC. This chain uses TRBV7-2 with TRBJ2-4; no reliable D call. The V and J ends lost 4 bases and 8 bases respectively, with 12 bases between them. The germline gives CDR1 SGHTA, CDR2 FQGNSA. The CDR3 runs to 13 residues.

The gene calls are TRBV24-1 and TRBJ2-7; D is perhaps TRBD2 (6 bases). This CDR3 contains 15 residues. Looked up from germline, CDR1 is KGHDR and CDR2 is SFDVKD. Trimming took 4 bases from V and 2 from J, leaving 14 bases between them. CDR3 loop: CATSDGGGRAYEQYF. The CDR3 DNA reads as TGTGCCACCAGTGACGGGGGTGGCAGGGCCTACGAGCAGTACTTC.

The CDR3 DNA is TGTGCCAGCAGCCCGGACGGGGGGAGTGTGAGCGGGGAGCTGTTTTTT. Amino acid sequence: CASSPDGGSVSGELFF. The rearrangement links TRBV5-6 to TRBJ2-2; 7 bases agree with TRBD2. The germline V gene has CDR1 SGHDT and CDR2 YYEEEE. This CDR3 has 16 residues. The V segment lost 4 bases and the J segment 7 bases; nucleotides outside the gene matches: 13. Using reference TRBV5-6 and TRBJ2-2 for the parts outside the CDR3, the full variable domain is DAGVTQSPTHLIKTRGQQVTLRCSPKSGHDTVSWYQQALGQGPQFIFQYYEEEERQRGNFPDRFSGHQFPNYSSELNVNALLLGDSALYLCASSPDGGSVSGELFFGEGSRLTVL.

This clonotype was seen more than once but under ten times. This chain joins TRBV29-1 and TRBJ2-1; 10 positions agree with TRBD2. Germline CDR1 is SQVTM and CDR2 is ANQGSEA. Unmatched junction bases numbered 3, after V lost 1 base and J lost 6 bases. CDR3 size: 14 residues. CDR3 residues: CSVEGLAGPNEQFF. DNA for the CDR3: TGCAGCGTTGAAGGACTAGCGGGTCCCAATGAGCAGTTCTTC.

This chain joins TRBV7-8 and TRBJ2-3; 7 bases match TRBD2. Trimming at V came to 5 bases and at J to 5 bases, leaving 10 bases not matched to a gene. Germline V gives CDR1 SGHVS, CDR2 FQNEAQ. The CDR3 is 15 residues long. CDR3 loop: CASSLTTPGGDTQYF. The CDR3 DNA reads TGTGCCAGCAGCCTCACCACCCCGGGGGGAGATACGCAGTATTTT.

The J gene is TRBJ1-1, the V gene TRBV7-6; D not resolved. This CDR3 is built from 13 residues. CDR1 SGHVS and CDR2 FNYEAQ come from the germline V gene. The V gene lost 1 base and the J gene lost 2 bases, with 5 bases spanning the gap. CDR3 loop: CASSLGHNTEAFF. The CDR3 DNA sequence: TGTGCCAGCAGCTTAGGTCACAACACTGAAGCTTTCTTT.

This clonotype was recorded a few times. This chain uses TRBV18 with TRBJ2-5, with 12 bases aligning to TRBD2. CDR3 length: 18 residues. With 3 bases clipped from V and 1 base from J, the junction kept 9 bases outside the gene matches. Looked up from germline, CDR1 is KGHSH and CDR2 is LQKENI. DNA of the CDR3: TGTGCCAGCTCACCGTTCCTAGCGGGAGGGCCAACCCAAGAGACCCAGTACTTC. The encoded protein is CASSPFLAGGPTQETQYF.

The gene calls are TRBV5-5 and TRBJ1-5, with TRBD1 identical over 10 bases. The V and J ends lost 4 bases and 2 bases, in that order; junction bases with no gene match: 6. The CDR3 covers 16 residues. Per germline, CDR1 SGHKS and CDR2 YYEKEE (reference sequence). CDR3 sequence reads: CASSHRTGGGNQPQHF. The CDR3 DNA sequence: TGTGCCAGCAGCCATAGGACAGGGGGAGGCAATCAGCCCCAGCATTTT.

The rearrangement joins TRBV7-9 to TRBJ2-7, with D possibly TRBD1 on 5 matching bases. The CDR3 is made up of 15 amino acids. V shed 4 bases and J shed 2 bases, with 15 bases lying between them. Germline V lookup: CDR1 SEHNR, CDR2 FQNEAQ (reference sequence). The DNA of the CDR3 is TGTGCCAGCAGCTCCTCGGCAGGGTTTCCCTACGAGCAGTACTTC. Protein sequence: CASSSSAGFPYEQYF.

In its sample, this clonotype was seen a few times. This chain uses TRBV7-8 with TRBJ2-3; weak D call: TRBD1 (5 bases). V shed 0 bases and J shed 1 base, with 14 bases lying between them. The V gene's germline CDR1 is SGHVS and CDR2 FQNEAQ. The CDR3 extends over 17 amino acids. The CDR3 DNA reads TGTGCCAGCAGCTTAGCCAGGGCCCCCAGGCGCACAGATACGCAGTATTTT. Protein: CASSLARAPRRTDTQYF.

V usage is TRBV13 and J usage is TRBJ1-2; 7 bases agree with TRBD1. Germline lookup yields CDR1 PRHDT and CDR2 FYEKMQ (reference sequence). Losses at the gene ends were 1 base for V and 10 bases for J; bases not matched to a gene: 6. The CDR3 runs 13 residues. DNA for the CDR3: TGTGCCAGCAGCTTAGTCCAGGGGGTTGCCTACACCTTC. As protein: CASSLVQGVAYTF.

This clonotype was counted only a few times. The V and J genes are TRBV4-2 and TRBJ1-1; D is perhaps TRBD1 (5 bases). This CDR3 spans 16 amino acids. V lost 0 bases and J lost 0, with 11 bases in between. Germline CDR1 and CDR2: LGHNA and YNFKEQ. The chain's CDR3 is CASSQDQGIMNTEAFF. The CDR3 DNA follows: TGTGCCAGCAGCCAAGATCAGGGAATCATGAACACTGAAGCTTTCTTT.

This clonotype has a handful of counts. The chain has TRBV4-1 and TRBJ2-5, with D perhaps given as TRBD1 or TRBD2 (6 bases each). CDR3 size: 15 residues. Germline V gene sequence: CDR1 MGHRA, CDR2 YSYEKL. With 0 bases removed from V and 4 bases from J, the gap between germline ends came to 12 bases. The CDR3 loop is CASSQEGGRGETQYF. CDR3 coding DNA: TGCGCCAGCAGCCAAGAGGGGGGCCGGGGAGAGACCCAGTACTTC.

This sequence joins TRBV6-1 and TRBJ1-5; 7 bases are shared with TRBD1. The CDR3 is 14 residues long. Trimming removed 10 bases from V and 0 bases from J; junction bases left unmatched: 6. Germline V gene sequence: CDR1 MNHNS, CDR2 SASEGT. The CDR3 spells CATLGQYSNQPQHF. The CDR3 DNA follows: TGTGCCACTTTGGGACAGTATAGCAATCAGCCCCAGCATTTT.

This clonotype was seen more than once but under ten times. This chain connects TRBV29-1 to TRBJ1-2, with no clear D. CDR1 SQVTM and CDR2 ANQGSEA come from the germline V gene. CDR3 length equals 13 residues. V was clipped by 6 bases and J by 3 bases, with 14 bases between them. In DNA, the CDR3 is TGCAGCGTGGAACTGGACGGAGACTATGGCTACACCTTC. This codes for CSVELDGDYGYTF.

There are a few counts of this clonotype. The chain has TRBV6-5 and TRBJ2-1, with D perhaps matching TRBD2 (5 bases). Germline V gene data show CDR1 as MNHEY and CDR2 as SVGAGI. The length of the CDR3 is 19 residues. The V gene lost 0 bases and the J gene lost 0 bases, with 18 bases spanning the gap. CDR3 bases: TGTGCCAGCAGTTACTCGGGGTTTCGAGGGATCGGCTCCTACAATGAGCAGTTCTTC. It translates to CASSYSGFRGIGSYNEQFF.

This clonotype turned up a few times. This chain connects TRBV20-1 to TRBJ2-1; 13 bases are shared with TRBD2. The CDR3 runs to 14 residues. Germline trimming cut 3 bases from V and 4 bases from J; bases unmatched to any gene: 0. Germline assignment: CDR1 DFQATT and CDR2 SNEGSKA (reference sequence). In DNA form, the CDR3 reads TGCAGTGCTAGGGGACTAGCGGGGTACAATGAGCAGTTCTTC. This translates into CSARGLAGYNEQFF.

Comment on this clonotype: A much larger clone differs from this one at a single base, so this may be a read error. The chain carries TRBV7-2 and TRBJ2-7; D remains unclear. The CDR3 runs to 11 residues. V dropped 1 base and J dropped 5 bases, with 3 bases sitting between them. The V gene's germline CDR1 is SGHTA and CDR2 FQGNSA. The DNA for the CDR3 is TGTGCCAGCAGCTTAGACCACGAGCAGTACTTC. Amino acids: CASSLDHEQYF.